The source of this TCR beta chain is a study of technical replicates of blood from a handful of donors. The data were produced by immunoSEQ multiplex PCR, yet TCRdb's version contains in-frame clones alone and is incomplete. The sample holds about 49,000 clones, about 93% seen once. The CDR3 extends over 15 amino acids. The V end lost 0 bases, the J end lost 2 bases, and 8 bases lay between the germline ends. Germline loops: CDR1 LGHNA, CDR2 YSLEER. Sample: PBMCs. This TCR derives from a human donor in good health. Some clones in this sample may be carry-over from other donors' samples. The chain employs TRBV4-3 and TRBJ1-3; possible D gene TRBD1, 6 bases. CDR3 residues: CASSQDRQAGNTIYF. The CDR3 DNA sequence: TGCGCCAGCAGCCAAGATAGACAGGCTGGAAACACCATATATTTT.